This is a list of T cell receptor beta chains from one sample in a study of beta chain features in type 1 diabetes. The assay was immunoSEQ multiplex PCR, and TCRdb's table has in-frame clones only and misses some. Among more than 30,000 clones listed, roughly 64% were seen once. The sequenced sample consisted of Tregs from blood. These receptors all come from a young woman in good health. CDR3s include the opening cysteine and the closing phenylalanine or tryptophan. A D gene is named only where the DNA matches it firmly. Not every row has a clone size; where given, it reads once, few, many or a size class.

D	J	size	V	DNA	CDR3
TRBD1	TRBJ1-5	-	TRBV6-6	TGTGCCAGCAGACCCCGGGACAGGGGTCAGCCCCAGCATTTT	CASRPRDRGQPQHF
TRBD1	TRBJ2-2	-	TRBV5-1	TGCGCCAGCAGCTTGGAGGCGACAGGGGGAGCCGGGGAGCTGTTTTTT	CASSLEATGGAGELFF
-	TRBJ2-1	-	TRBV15	TGTGCCACCAGCAGAGATAGCGGCTCCTACAATGAGCAGTTCTTC	CATSRDSGSYNEQFF
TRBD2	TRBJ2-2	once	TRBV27	TGTGCCAGCAAACCTATCTGGAACGTGGGACTAGCTTACACCGGGGAGCTGTTTTTT	CASKPIWNVGLAYTGELFF
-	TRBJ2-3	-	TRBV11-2	TGTGCCAGCAGCTTATCGGGGACAGATACGCAGTATTTT	CASSLSGTDTQYF
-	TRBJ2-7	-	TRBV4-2	TGTGCCAGCAGCCAAGATCGCCTCCCTAATACCTACGAGCAGTACTTC	CASSQDRLPNTYEQYF
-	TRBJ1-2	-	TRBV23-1	TGCGCCAGCAGCCTCCGCGCTCCCGATAACTATGGCTACACCTTC	CASSLRAPDNYGYTF
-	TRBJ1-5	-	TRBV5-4	TGTGCCAGCAGCTCGGACGGGGTTAGCAATCAGCCCCAGCATTTT	CASSSDGVSNQPQHF
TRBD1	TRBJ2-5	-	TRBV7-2	TGTGCCAGCAGCTTAGGCCCCCCAAGGACAGGGCAAGAGACCCAGTACTTC	CASSLGPPRTGQETQYF
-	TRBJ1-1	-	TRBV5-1	TGCGCCAGCATCCAGGCCGGGGTGCTCACTGAAGCTTTCTTT	CASIQAGVLTEAFF
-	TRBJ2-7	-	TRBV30	TGTGCCTGGAGTTGGGGCAGGGGGGACTACGAGCAGTACTTC	CAWSWGRGDYEQYF
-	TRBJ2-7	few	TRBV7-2	TGTGCCAGCAGCCGTAGCTCCTACGAGCAGTACTTC	CASSRSSYEQYF
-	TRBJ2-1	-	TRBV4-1	TGCGCCAGCAGCCAAGAACAACGGAGGAATGAGCAGTTCTTC	CASSQEQRRNEQFF
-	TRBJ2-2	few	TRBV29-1	TGCGGGGGCCTAGCGGACCCTCACGGGGACACCGGGGAGCTGTTTTTT	CGGLADPHGDTGELFF
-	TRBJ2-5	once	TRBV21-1	TGTGCCAGCAGCAAAAGCGGGGTCGAGGAGACTTGGGGGGAGACCCAGTACTTC	CASSKSGVEETWGETQYF
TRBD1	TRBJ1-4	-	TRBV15	TGTGCCACCAGCAGATCCCTGGGACAGATTAATGAAAAACTGTTTTTT	CATSRSLGQINEKLFF
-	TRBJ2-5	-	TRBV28	TGTGCCAGCAGTTTGAGTTCCCAGACCCAGTACTTC	CASSLSSQTQYF
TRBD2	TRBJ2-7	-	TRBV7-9	TGTGCCAGCAGCTTCTTAGCGGGAGGGGCCTACGAGCAGTACTTC	CASSFLAGGAYEQYF
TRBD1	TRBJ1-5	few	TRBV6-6	TGTGCCAGCAGTCTCAGGGGGCGCGCAGATCAGCCCCAGCATTTT	CASSLRGRADQPQHF
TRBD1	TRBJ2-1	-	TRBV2	TGTGCCAGCAGTCAACAGGGGACCTCCTACAATGAGCAGTTCTTC	CASSQQGTSYNEQFF
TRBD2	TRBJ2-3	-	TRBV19	TGTGCCAGTAGTATAGATTTGGGGGGGAGCACAGATACGCAGTATTTT	CASSIDLGGSTDTQYF
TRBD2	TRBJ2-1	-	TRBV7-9	TGTGCCAGCAGCCTTAGCCACCTAGCGGGAGGCCCTAACAATGAGCAGTTCTTC	CASSLSHLAGGPNNEQFF
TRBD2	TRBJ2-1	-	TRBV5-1	TGCGCCAGCAGCTCCGGGACTAGCGGGACTGTGCAGTTCTTC	CASSSGTSGTVQFF
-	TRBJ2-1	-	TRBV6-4	TGTGCCAGCAGCCCTTCCCACTATCCCCTGGGGCAGTTCTTC	CASSPSHYPLGQFF
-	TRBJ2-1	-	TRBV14	TGTGCCAGCAGCCAAGTTGCGGTTAGCAATGAGCAGTTCTTC	CASSQVAVSNEQFF
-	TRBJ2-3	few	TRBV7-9	TGTGCCAGCAGAATCCGGGGCGGGGAGCACACAGATACGCAGTATTTT	CASRIRGGEHTDTQYF
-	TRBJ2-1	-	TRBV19	TGTGCCAGTAGTATAAAGGCGGGCTCCTACAATGAGCAGTTCTTC	CASSIKAGSYNEQFF
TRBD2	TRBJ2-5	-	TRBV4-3	TGCGCCAGCAGCCTTCAATTGCTACTAGCGGGAGGGGTGGGGACCCAGTACTTC	CASSLQLLLAGGVGTQYF
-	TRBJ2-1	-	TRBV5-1	TGCGCCAGCAGCTTGGCCCCGGGTGTAGTGAATGAGCAGTTCTTC	CASSLAPGVVNEQFF
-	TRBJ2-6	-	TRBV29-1	TGCAGCGCAGTGCACTCTGGGGCCAACGTCCTGACTTTC	CSAVHSGANVLTF
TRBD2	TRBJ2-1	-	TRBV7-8	TGTGCCAGCAGCAAAAGCGCTCAGGGACTAGCGGGACGACTGACACCCCCCAATGAGCAGTTCTTC	CASSKSAQGLAGRLTPPNEQFF
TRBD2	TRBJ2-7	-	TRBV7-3	TGTGCCAGCAGCCCCGGGACTAGCGTAGGCGAGCAGTACTTC	CASSPGTSVGEQYF
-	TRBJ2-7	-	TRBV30	TGTGCCTGGAGTTCCGGGTACGAGCAGTACTTC	CAWSSGYEQYF
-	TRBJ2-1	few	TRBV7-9	TGTGCCAGCAGCTTAAGGCAGGGGTCCTTCGATGAGCAGTTCTTC	CASSLRQGSFDEQFF
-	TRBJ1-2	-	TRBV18	TGTGCCAGCTCACCAGCATCCGGGGTCTATGGCTACACCTTC	CASSPASGVYGYTF
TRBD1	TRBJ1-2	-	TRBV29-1	TGCAGCGTCGTAACGGACAGGAGGAGGGAACATGGCTACACCTTC	CSVVTDRRREHGYTF
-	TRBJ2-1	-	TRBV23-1	TGCGCCAGGGCCTTTTGGTACAATGAGCAGTTCTTC	CARAFWYNEQFF
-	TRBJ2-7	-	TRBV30	TGTGCCTGGAGTGTAGGCCCGGGAGAGTGGTACGAGCAGTACTTC	CAWSVGPGEWYEQYF
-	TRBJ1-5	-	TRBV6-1	TGTGCCAGCAGTGTGGGCAGAGATCAGCCCCAGCATTTT	CASSVGRDQPQHF
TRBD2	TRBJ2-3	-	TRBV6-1	TGTGCCAGCAGTACAGCGGGAGCCTCCACAGATACGCAGTATTTT	CASSTAGASTDTQYF
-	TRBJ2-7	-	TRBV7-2	TGTGCCAGCAGCTTAACGGGATGGGCCCGGGACGAGCAGTACTTC	CASSLTGWARDEQYF
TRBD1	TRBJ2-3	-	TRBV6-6	TGTGCCACCCGGACAGGGGGGGCAGATACGCAGTATTTT	CATRTGGADTQYF
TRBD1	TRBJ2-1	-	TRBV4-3	TGCGCCAGCAGCCAATACCGGGACAGGGGCTACAATGAGCAGTTCTTC	CASSQYRDRGYNEQFF
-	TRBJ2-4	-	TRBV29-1	TGCAGCGTTGCCTCGACAGGTCTAGCCAAAAACATTCAGTACTTC	CSVASTGLAKNIQYF
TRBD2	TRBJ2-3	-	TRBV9	TGTGCCAGCAGCGTGGGACTAGCGGCCACAAGCACAGATACGCAGTATTTT	CASSVGLAATSTDTQYF
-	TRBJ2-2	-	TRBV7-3	TGTGCCAGCAGCTGGGGGGAACCTACCGGGGAGCTGTTTTTT	CASSWGEPTGELFF
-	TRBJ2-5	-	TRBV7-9	TGTGCCAGCAGCTTAGGTTTTGACTCGGCCCTAGCGCTCCAAGAGACCCAGTACTTC	CASSLGFDSALALQETQYF